This T cell receptor (beta chain) was identified in a study of blood T cell repertoires in COVID-19. The method was immunoSEQ multiplex PCR; TCRdb's version includes in-frame clones alone and lacks a portion of them. Of just under 55,000 clones listed, 90% to 95% are singletons. The V gene end was trimmed by 4 bases and the J gene end by 1 base; junction bases not matched to a gene: 6. CDR1 is SGHVS, CDR2 FQNEAQ, per germline. The CDR3 totals 17 residues. Sample: peripheral blood. The sequence came from a man aged 45-65 years with acute or convalescent COVID-19. This chain links TRBV7-8 with TRBJ2-3; TRBD2 matches 12 bases. DNA for the CDR3: TGTGCCAGCAGCTCCTCCGGGACTAGCGGGCGCACAGATACGCAGTATTTT. It translates to CASSSSGTSGRTDTQYF.